The 18 T cell receptor beta chains below were found in one sample sequenced in a study of post-analysis software for immune sequencing data. Notes on the study in general: Five TRBV segments, TRBV5-6, TRBV5-1 and TRBV20-1 among them, were found more frequent in patients than controls.

Carried by the TCR beta cDNA libraries were unique molecular identifiers. TCRdb ran MiXCR on the PCR reads and lists one entry per CDR3 protein. The sample includes about 540,000 distinct CDR3 sequences, less than 40% of them seen just once. For these receptors, no antigen is known. Sequencing was carried out using blood. Source of these receptors: a girl aged 2 to 17 with multiple sclerosis.

This clonotype turned up a few times. This sequence joins TRBV6-1 and TRBJ2-1; D possibly uses TRBD1 or TRBD2 (6 bases each). The CDR3 is 15 residues long. Germline lookup yields CDR1 MNHNS and CDR2 SASEGT. Trimming removed 4 bases from V and 7 bases from J, with 17 bases in between. The CDR3 spells CASSVTGRGGNEQFF. Written as DNA, the CDR3 is TGTGCCAGCAGTGTCACAGGGCGCGGAGGGAATGAGCAGTTCTTC.

This clonotype is a singleton in its sample. The chain employs TRBV6-2 or TRBV6-3 and TRBJ1-1, with D unclear. CDR1 is MNHEY, CDR2 SVGEGT, per germline. V was trimmed by 0 bases and J by 6 bases, leaving 14 bases between them. The length of the CDR3 is 15 residues. CDR3 bases: TGTGCCAGCAGTTACTCCGCCCTCTATGGGGCTGAAGCTTTCTTT. Protein product: CASSYSALYGAEAFF.

The sample holds a few counts of this clonotype. The chain has TRBV3-1 and TRBJ2-6; no reliable D call. CDR1 LGHDT and CDR2 YNNKEL come from the germline V gene (reference sequence). The CDR3 has 14 amino acids. V was trimmed by 6 bases and J by 0 bases, leaving 6 bases between them. CDR3 coding DNA: TGTGCCAGCAGAAACCCCTCTGGGGCCAACGTCCTGACTTTC. Encoded protein: CASRNPSGANVLTF.

V gene TRBV10-3 combines with J gene TRBJ2-3, with 7 positions matching TRBD1. In germline, CDR1 is ENHRY, CDR2 SYGVKD. Unmatched junction bases numbered 9, after V lost 4 bases and J lost 5 bases. This CDR3 contains 15 residues. As DNA, the CDR3 is TGTGCCATCAGTGGGTCGAAGGGGGCAGAAGATACGCAGTATTTT. Protein product: CAISGSKGAEDTQYF.

The rearrangement joins TRBV6-1 to TRBJ2-1; 10 bases line up with TRBD2. CDR1 and CDR2 (germline): MNHNS, SASEGT. V dropped 8 bases and J dropped 1; count of bases not matched to a gene: 14. The CDR3 spans 18 residues. The CDR3 coding sequence is TGTGCCAGCTCGTCCGGGAGCGGGGGGGCCGGTTCCTACAATGAGCAGTTCTTC. Translation: CASSSGSGGAGSYNEQFF.

This clonotype was counted between two and nine times. The chain uses TRBV20-1 and TRBJ2-1; TRBD1 or TRBD2 may be the D gene (5 bases each). Germline V gives CDR1 DFQATT, CDR2 SNEGSKA (reference sequence). Trimming stripped 6 bases from V and 4 bases from J, with 16 bases between. The CDR3 is made up of 14 amino acids. In DNA, the CDR3 is TGCAGTGCCCACCACCGGGGCGTTTACAATGAGCAGTTCTTC. Its translation is CSAHHRGVYNEQFF.

V gene TRBV6-1 combines with J gene TRBJ1-2, with TRBD1 matching 11 bases. Unmatched junction bases numbered 3, after V lost 7 bases and J lost 2 bases. The CDR3 spans 14 residues. Germline CDR1 reads MNHNS; CDR2 reads SASEGT. The CDR3 is CASTGTGGNYGYTF. In DNA, the CDR3 is TGTGCCAGCACCGGGACAGGGGGAAACTATGGCTACACCTTC.

This chain uses TRBV28 with TRBJ2-5; D remains unclear. This CDR3 region has 15 residues. Germline V CDR1 and CDR2: MDHEN, SYDVKM. Trimming took 3 bases from V and 0 from J, leaving 11 bases between them. CDR3 loop: CASSFRPPYQETQYF. CDR3 coding DNA: TGTGCCAGCAGTTTTAGGCCTCCTTACCAAGAGACCCAGTACTTC.

This chain links TRBV20-1 with TRBJ2-2, with TRBD1 identical over 7 bases. V trimming: 5 bases; J trimming: 4 bases; junction bases outside the gene matches: 7. Germline CDR1 reads DFQATT; CDR2 reads SNEGSKA (reference sequence). The CDR3 has 14 residues. DNA of the CDR3: TGCAGTGCTTTTGACAGGGCAGGCACCGGGGAGCTGTTTTTT. It codes for CSAFDRAGTGELFF.

The chain is built from TRBV18 and TRBJ2-4; 7 bases map to TRBD1. This CDR3 is 14 amino acids long. CDR1 and CDR2 (germline): KGHSH, LQKENI. The V segment lost 5 bases and the J segment 9 bases; nucleotides outside the gene matches: 10. The CDR3 region is CASSEDRAVGIQYF. Written as DNA, the CDR3 is TGTGCCAGCTCAGAAGACAGGGCCGTGGGCATTCAGTACTTC. Based on the CDR3 plus reference TRBV18 and TRBJ2-4, the full variable domain is NAGVMQNPRHLVRRRGQEARLRCSPMKGHSHVYWYRQLPEEGLKFMVYLQKENIIDESGMPKERFSAEFPKEGPSILRIQQVVRGDSAAYFCASSEDRAVGIQYFGAGTRLSVL.

The V call is TRBV29-1, the J call TRBJ2-7; the D gene is possibly TRBD2 (7 bases). This CDR3 contains 15 residues. Per the germline V gene, CDR1 is SQVTM and CDR2 is ANQGSEA. The germline V and J ends were trimmed by 6 bases and 4 bases, with 22 bases remaining between them. This CDR3 is CSVDLPGGSPYEQYF. DNA for the CDR3: TGCAGCGTGGACCTCCCGGGGGGCTCGCCTTACGAGCAGTACTTC.

This clonotype was seen only a few times. This sequence joins TRBV7-9 and TRBJ2-1; 7 bases agree with TRBD2. The CDR3 loop spans 19 amino acids. Germline-derived CDR1 and CDR2 are SEHNR and FQNEAQ (reference sequence). The V and J ends lost 4 bases and 5 bases, in that order; junction bases with no gene match: 20. As DNA, the CDR3 is TGTGCCAGCAGCTCCTACGATAGACCGGGACTAACTAATGACAATGAGCAGTTCTTC. Its protein product is CASSSYDRPGLTNDNEQFF.

This clonotype was found a few times. This chain connects TRBV5-1 to TRBJ2-3; no clear D. Trimming removed 2 bases from V and 0 bases from J, with 7 bases in between. CDR3 length equals 14 residues. Germline CDR1 and CDR2: SGHRS and YFSETQ. For the CDR3, the DNA is TGCGCCAGCAGCTTTCGGTCTAGCACAGATACGCAGTATTTT. This sequence encodes CASSFRSSTDTQYF. Full variable domain (missing parts from reference TRBV5-1 and TRBJ2-3): KAGVTQTPRYLIKTRGQQVTLSCSPISGHRSVSWYQQTPGQGLQFLFEYFSETQRNKGNFPGRFSGRQFSNSRSEMNVSTLELGDSALYLCASSFRSSTDTQYFGPGTRLTVL.

The V gene is TRBV20-1, the J gene TRBJ2-1; TRBD2 matches 8 bases. The germline V gene has CDR1 DFQATT and CDR2 SNEGSKA (reference sequence). The CDR3 runs 15 residues. The ends lost 4 bases at V and 7 bases at J; junction bases unmatched: 12. Here the CDR3 DNA reads TGCAGTGCTATTTTTGCCGGGGGGGCAAGAAATGAGCAGTTCTTC. Its translation is CSAIFAGGARNEQFF.

The chain carries TRBV29-1 and TRBJ2-3, with D perhaps matching TRBD1 or TRBD2 (6 bases each). Trimming pared 3 bases from V and 2 bases from J, leaving 18 bases between. The CDR3 has 16 residues. Germline-derived CDR1 and CDR2 are SQVTM and ANQGSEA. CDR3 bases: TGCAGCGTTGAGGGTCTGGAGGGGGGAGTCACAGATACGCAGTATTTT. It specifies CSVEGLEGGVTDTQYF.

This clonotype was seen a handful of times. The chain links TRBV12-3 or TRBV12-4 to TRBJ2-5; weak D call: TRBD2 (5 bases). This CDR3 region has 14 residues. V gave up 2 bases and J gave up 4 bases, with 11 bases separating them. The CDR3 DNA reads as TGTGCCAGCAGTTTACGGGGAATGGGAGAGACCCAGTACTTC. Protein product: CASSLRGMGETQYF.

V usage is TRBV7-2 and J usage is TRBJ2-1; 10 bases are a match to TRBD2. Per the germline V gene, CDR1 is SGHTA and CDR2 is FQGNSA. This CDR3 is built from 15 residues. After removal of 1 base from V and 7 bases from J, the junction contained 4 bases not matched to a gene. The CDR3 reads CASSLGSGRFNEQFF. The CDR3 coding sequence is TGTGCCAGCAGCTTAGGTAGCGGGAGGTTTAATGAGCAGTTCTTC.

This clonotype has more than one count but fewer than ten. The chain links TRBV6-5 to TRBJ1-2; D ambiguous. Germline CDR1 is MNHEY and CDR2 is SVGAGI. V was clipped by 7 bases and J by 5 bases, with 17 bases between them. The CDR3 is 14 residues long. As DNA, the CDR3 is TGTGCCAGCATTAAGCCGGGCCTACCATATGGCTACACCTTC. Protein product: CASIKPGLPYGYTF.